The 26 T cell receptor beta chains listed next were all sequenced from one sample in a study of cytomegalovirus exposure and HLA in healthy donors. PCR used 60 Vbeta primers and 13 Jbeta primers. Measured with immunoSEQ multiplex PCR; TCRdb has only the in-frame clones, and not every one. The data contain around 65,000 clones, approximately 64% of them singletons. Material for sequencing was PBMCs. The source of these receptors is a man aged 40-50 years in good health and CMV-seropositive.

The chain combines TRBV7-2 with TRBJ2-5; TRBD2 might be the D (6 bases). V was trimmed by 3 bases and J by 5 bases, leaving 10 bases between them. This CDR3 contains 13 residues. CDR1 is SGHTA, CDR2 FQGNSA, per germline. The CDR3 region is CASSFGGGETQYF. The DNA for the CDR3 is TGTGCCAGCAGCTTTGGAGGAGGGGAGACCCAGTACTTC.

This clone was recorded a few times. This chain uses TRBV30 with TRBJ2-3; weak D call: TRBD1 (5 bases). The CDR3 has 16 residues. V lost 2 bases and J lost 2, with 17 bases in between. The germline gives CDR1 GTSNPN, CDR2 SVGIG (reference sequence). The CDR3 spells CAWSTLDSIITDTQYF. The CDR3, as DNA: TGTGCCTGGAGTACCCTAGACAGTATTATCACAGATACGCAGTATTTT.

In its sample, this clone was seen a few times. V gene TRBV7-9 combines with J gene TRBJ2-7; TRBD1 matches at 9 bases. This CDR3 has 15 residues. Per the germline V gene, CDR1 is SEHNR and CDR2 is FQNEAQ (reference sequence). V gave up 6 bases and J gave up 2 bases; unmatched junction bases: 8. The CDR3 spells CASSPAGTGTYEQYF. The DNA for the CDR3 is TGTGCCAGCAGTCCCGCGGGGACAGGGACCTACGAGCAGTACTTC.

This rearrangement joins TRBV11-1 to TRBJ2-2, with TRBD2 matching 8 bases. The germline CDR1 and CDR2 sequences are SGHAT and FQDESV (reference sequence). CDR3 size: 13 residues. Trimming took 5 bases from V and 7 from J; bases not matched to a gene: 3. CDR3 protein: CASSSTSGGELFF. CDR3 bases: TGTGCCAGCAGCAGTACTAGCGGCGGGGAGCTGTTTTTT.

The chain uses TRBV2 and TRBJ1-5; 12 bases fit TRBD1. CDR3 size: 15 residues. Germline lookup yields CDR1 SNHLY and CDR2 FYNNEI. V lost 5 bases and J lost 5; bases outside the gene matches: 4. CDR3 residues: CASSRDRGLDQPQHF. The CDR3 region has the DNA TGTGCCAGCAGTCGGGACAGGGGGCTTGATCAGCCCCAGCATTTT.

This chain uses TRBV4-1 with TRBJ1-2; 10 bases agree with TRBD1. Trimming at V came to 5 bases and at J to 5 bases, leaving 11 bases not matched to a gene. This CDR3 has 16 amino acids. The germline V gene has CDR1 MGHRA and CDR2 YSYEKL. CDR3 sequence: CASSSAGTGALYGYTF. In nucleotides, the CDR3 is TGCGCCAGCAGCTCCGCCGGGACAGGGGCCCTGTATGGCTACACCTTC.

The rearrangement uses TRBV10-3 and TRBJ2-1; possible D gene TRBD1, 5 bases. The CDR3 consists of 14 residues. With 3 bases removed from V and 6 bases from J, the gap between germline ends came to 12 bases. The germline gives CDR1 ENHRY, CDR2 SYGVKD. CDR3 protein: CAISDSSRGNEQFF. CDR3 sequence (DNA): TGTGCCATCAGTGATAGTAGTAGGGGCAATGAGCAGTTCTTC.

V and J are TRBV19 and TRBJ2-7; 9 bases map to TRBD2. From germline, CDR1 is LNHDA and CDR2 SQIVND (reference sequence). This CDR3 spans 16 amino acids. The junction had 13 bases not matched to a gene; V was cut back by 5 bases and J by 5 bases. CDR3 sequence (DNA): TGTGCCAGTAGTCCCTTACCGGGACTAGCTTCCCACGAGCAGTACTTC. Protein sequence: CASSPLPGLASHEQYF.

The chain employs TRBV19 and TRBJ1-1, with TRBD1 matching over 7 bases. CDR3 length: 11 residues. CDR1 is LNHDA and CDR2 is SQIVND in the germline V gene (reference sequence). V was pared by 10 bases and J by 11 bases, with 10 bases of the junction left unmatched. The CDR3 protein is CATTGQREAFF. CDR3 nucleotides: TGTGCCACCACGGGACAGCGGGAGGCTTTCTTT.

The chain carries TRBV4-1 and TRBJ1-5; 8 bases are a match to TRBD1. Germline CDR1 and CDR2: MGHRA and YSYEKL. The CDR3 spans 15 residues. Trimming at V came to 0 bases and at J to 5 bases, leaving 3 bases not matched to a gene. The CDR3 region is CASSQDQGAHQPQHF. In nucleotides, the CDR3 is TGCGCCAGCAGCCAAGACCAGGGGGCGCATCAGCCCCAGCATTTT.

This chain links TRBV11-3 with TRBJ1-1, with D hard to call. This CDR3 spans 13 amino acids. The germline V gene encodes CDR1 SGHNT and CDR2 YENEEA. V was cut by 5 bases and J by 2 bases, with 9 bases left in between. The CDR3 DNA follows: TGTGCCAGCAGCACGCGGCCAAACACTGAAGCTTTCTTT. Residues: CASSTRPNTEAFF.

This clone was found once. V is TRBV5-4 and J is TRBJ2-7, with D unresolved. Between the trimmed V and J ends, which lost 4 bases and 2 bases, there was a span of 13 bases. Germline lookup yields CDR1 SGHNT and CDR2 YYREEE (reference sequence). The CDR3 spans 14 residues. In DNA, the CDR3 is TGTGCCAGCAGCCCCGACATAGGAACCTACGAGCAGTACTTC. It translates to CASSPDIGTYEQYF.

Here the CDR3 DNA reads TGTGCGTCCAAAGGGCTAGCGGGAAACAATGAGCAGTTCTTC. It is translated as CASKGLAGNNEQFF. V gene TRBV6-5 combines with J gene TRBJ2-1; TRBD2 matches 9 bases. Germline CDR1 MNHEY, CDR2 SVGAGI. CDR3 length equals 14 residues.

CDR3 sequence: CASSLRGARTDTQYF. CDR3 coding DNA: TGTGCCAGCAGTCTCCGCGGAGCCCGCACAGATACGCAGTATTTT. The chain carries TRBV6-5 and TRBJ2-3; D gene unclear. The CDR3 loop spans 15 amino acids. V was pared by 5 bases and J by 1 base, with 13 bases between. The V gene's germline CDR1 is MNHEY and CDR2 SVGAGI.

The chain employs TRBV6-5 and TRBJ1-3; TRBD1 matches at 7 bases. CDR3 size: 15 residues. Trimming cost V 6 bases and J 0 bases; bases outside gene matches: 5. Germline loops: CDR1 MNHEY, CDR2 SVGAGI. CDR3 loop: CASSRQGTSGNTIYF. The CDR3 DNA is TGTGCCAGCAGCCGACAGGGAACCTCTGGAAACACCATATATTTT.

V and J are TRBV5-1 and TRBJ2-5; 15 bases align to TRBD2. J lost 1 base, V lost 3 bases, and 4 bases had no gene match. This CDR3 is 17 amino acids long. Germline V gene lookup returns CDR1 SGHRS and CDR2 YFSETQ. The CDR3 coding sequence is TGCGCCAGCAGCTCGGGACTAGCGGGGGGAATCCAAGAGACCCAGTACTTC. Residues: CASSSGLAGGIQETQYF.

V and J are TRBV10-1 and TRBJ2-7; D is possibly TRBD1 (7 bases). Germline V CDR1 and CDR2: WNHNN, SYGVQD (reference sequence). V shed 5 bases and J shed 5 bases, with 13 bases lying between them. This CDR3 spans 13 amino acids. The CDR3 DNA is TGCGCCAGCAGTCACCAGGGGGGTCACGAGCAGTACTTC. Its protein is CASSHQGGHEQYF.

This clone was found a few times. The CDR3 sequence is CASSPELTGLYEQYF. DNA for the CDR3: TGTGCCAGCAGTCCTGAGCTGACCGGACTCTACGAGCAGTACTTC. The chain employs TRBV27 and TRBJ2-7, with D perhaps matching TRBD2 (5 bases). V was pared by 5 bases and J by 3 bases, with 17 bases between. The CDR3 length is 15 residues. CDR1 is MNHEY and CDR2 is SMNVEV in the germline V gene (reference sequence).

V gene TRBV5-4 combines with J gene TRBJ2-5; TRBD2 matches at 9 bases. This CDR3 is built from 14 residues. The V gene's germline CDR1 is SGHNT and CDR2 YYREEE (reference sequence). The V segment lost 2 bases and the J segment 2 bases; nucleotides outside the gene matches: 1. The CDR3 sequence is CASSLAGGQETQYF. For the CDR3, the DNA is TGTGCCAGCAGCTTAGCGGGGGGACAAGAGACCCAGTACTTC.

For this clone: Germline and junction disagree at one end, which may indicate a read error. The chain has TRBV4-1 and TRBJ1-4; no clear D. This CDR3 region has 13 residues. The germline CDR1 and CDR2 sequences are MGHRA and YSYEKL. CDR3 sequence (DNA): TGCGCCAGCAGCCAAGTTAATAATCAAAAACTGTTTTTT. Protein: CASSQVNNQKLFF.

There are a few counts of this clone. J is TRBJ1-1 and V is TRBV29-1; perhaps TRBD1 as D (5 bases). In germline, CDR1 is SQVTM, CDR2 ANQGSEA. Trimming left V 6 bases short and J 0 bases short, with 11 bases between. This CDR3 region has 13 residues. CDR3: CSVAGGMNTEAFF. The CDR3 DNA sequence: TGCAGCGTCGCGGGGGGTATGAACACTGAAGCTTTCTTT. Filled out from reference TRBV29-1 and TRBJ1-1, the complete variable domain reads SAVISQKPSRDICQRGTSLTIQCQVDSQVTMMFWYRQQPGQSLTLIATANQGSEATYESGFVIDKFPISRPNLTFSTLTVSNMSPEDSSIYLCSVAGGMNTEAFFGQGTRLTVV.

The chain joins TRBV14 to TRBJ1-6, with D perhaps TRBD1 (6 bases). V lost 5 bases, J lost 8 bases, and 16 bases lay in between. The CDR3 length is 15 residues. The germline V gene has CDR1 SGHDN and CDR2 FVKESK. The CDR3 DNA follows: TGTGCCAGCAGCGAAAGGCCTCCAGGGGATTCACCCCTCCACTTT. Encoded protein: CASSERPPGDSPLHF.

V usage is TRBV5-1 and J usage is TRBJ2-7; D not resolved. There are 12 residues in the CDR3. The germline CDR1 and CDR2 sequences are SGHRS and YFSETQ. V gave up 6 bases and J gave up 3 bases, with 10 bases separating them. CDR3 sequence reads: CASNSKSYEQYF. DNA for the CDR3: TGCGCCAGCAACTCCAAGAGCTACGAGCAGTACTTC.

This clone was seen just once. The rearrangement joins TRBV30 to TRBJ1-6; 10 bases agree with TRBD1. Trimming took 6 bases from V and 9 from J; bases not matched to a gene: 2. CDR1 is GTSNPN and CDR2 is SVGIG in the germline V gene (reference sequence). This CDR3 has 12 amino acids. The CDR3 region is CACGDRGSPLHF. The CDR3 nucleotides are TGTGCCTGCGGGGACAGGGGTTCACCCCTCCACTTT.

The genes are TRBV7-9 and TRBJ1-5; D unresolved. The CDR3 sequence is 12 residues long. Trimming removed 5 bases from V and 9 bases from J, with 11 bases in between. Germline CDR1 reads SEHNR; CDR2 reads FQNEAQ (reference sequence). The CDR3 loop is CASSPDSGPQHF. The CDR3 bases are TGTGCCAGCAGCCCGGACTCCGGGCCCCAGCATTTT.

This clone has just a few counts. The chain recombines TRBV18 with TRBJ2-2; 7 nucleotides align to TRBD2. Germline V lookup: CDR1 KGHSH, CDR2 LQKENI. The V segment lost 2 bases and the J segment 6 bases; nucleotides outside the gene matches: 3. The CDR3 sequence is 14 residues long. The CDR3 region is CASSPTSEAGELFF. The CDR3 DNA reads TGTGCCAGCTCACCAACTAGCGAAGCCGGGGAGCTGTTTTTT.